A selection of T cell receptor beta chains follows, all from one sample in a study of identical twins. TCRdb re-derived calls from the 5' RACE reads in MiXCR, one entry per CDR3 protein. The table shows about 490,000 distinct CDR3 sequences, with about 16% occurring only once. These data were also reused for a study on yellow fever vaccine responses in identical twins.

Sequences were obtained from CD4+ T cells sorted from blood. These receptors came from a woman aged 18 to 35 in good health. Both conserved end residues are part of each CDR3. The D gene is left open where the match is weak. Only some rows state a clone size, as once, few, many or a class for expanded clones.

j_gene	d_gene	abundance	v_gene	CDR3aa	CDR3nt
TRBJ2-3	-	-	TRBV5-1	CASSITTDTQYF	TGCGCCAGCAGCATCACGACAGATACGCAGTATTTT
TRBJ2-1	-	-	TRBV9	CASSSSGTSIADEQFF	TGTGCCAGCAGCTCCAGTGGTACTAGCATTGCGGATGAGCAGTTCTTC
TRBJ2-5	TRBD2	-	TRBV2	CASSQERELETQYF	TGTGCCAGCAGTCAAGAGCGGGAGCTGGAGACCCAGTACTTC
TRBJ2-3	TRBD2	few	TRBV5-8	CASSRRTSGVSTDTQYF	TGTGCCAGCAGCCGGAGGACTAGCGGGGTTAGCACAGATACGCAGTATTTT
TRBJ2-7	TRBD1	many	TRBV12-3/TRBV12-4	CASSPGQGRYEQYF	TGTGCCAGCAGCCCGGGACAGGGGAGGTACGAGCAGTACTTC
TRBJ2-5	TRBD1	-	TRBV7-9	CASTPQGIGETQYF	TGTGCCAGCACCCCACAGGGGATCGGAGAGACCCAGTACTTC
TRBJ2-2	-	few	TRBV7-2	CASSREATRGTGELFF	TGTGCCAGCAGCCGAGAAGCTACTCGGGGGACCGGGGAGCTGTTTTTT
TRBJ2-1	-	-	TRBV10-3	CAITSAGISEQFF	TGTGCCATCACCTCGGCGGGGATCAGTGAGCAGTTCTTC
TRBJ1-4	-	few	TRBV10-3	CAISDYLGGHEKLFF	TGTGCCATCAGTGACTATCTCGGGGGCCATGAAAAACTGTTTTTT
TRBJ2-3	TRBD2	-	TRBV27	CASSPTILAGGSTDTQYF	TGTGCCAGCAGTCCGACCATTCTAGCGGGGGGAAGCACAGATACGCAGTATTTT
TRBJ2-7	-	-	TRBV28	CASSLPNGGPREQYF	TGTGCCAGCAGTTTGCCGAACGGAGGCCCGCGCGAGCAGTACTTC
TRBJ2-1	TRBD2	few	TRBV12-3/TRBV12-4	CASSSILAGGAGEQFF	TGTGCCAGCAGTTCCATTCTAGCGGGGGGGGCAGGCGAGCAGTTCTTC
TRBJ2-1	-	few	TRBV4-2	CASSQSGTTDNEQFF	TGTGCCAGCAGCCAATCCGGGACCACAGACAATGAGCAGTTCTTC
TRBJ2-7	-	-	TRBV4-1	CASSQDPPPLYEQYF	TGCGCCAGCAGCCAAGACCCCCCACCATTATACGAGCAGTACTTC